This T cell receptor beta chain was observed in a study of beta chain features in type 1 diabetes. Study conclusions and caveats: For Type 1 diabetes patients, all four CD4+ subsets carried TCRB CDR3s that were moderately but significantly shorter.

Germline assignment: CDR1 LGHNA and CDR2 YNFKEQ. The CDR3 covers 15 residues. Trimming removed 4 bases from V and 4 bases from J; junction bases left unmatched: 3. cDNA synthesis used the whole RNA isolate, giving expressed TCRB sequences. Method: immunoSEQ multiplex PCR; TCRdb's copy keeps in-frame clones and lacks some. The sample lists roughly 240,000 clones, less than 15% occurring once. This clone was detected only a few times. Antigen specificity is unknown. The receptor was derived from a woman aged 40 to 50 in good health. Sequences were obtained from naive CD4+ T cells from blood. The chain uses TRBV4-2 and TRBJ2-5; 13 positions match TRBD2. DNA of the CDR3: TGTGCCAGCAGCCCGGGACTAGCGGGGACAGAGACCCAGTACTTC. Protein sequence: CASSPGLAGTETQYF.